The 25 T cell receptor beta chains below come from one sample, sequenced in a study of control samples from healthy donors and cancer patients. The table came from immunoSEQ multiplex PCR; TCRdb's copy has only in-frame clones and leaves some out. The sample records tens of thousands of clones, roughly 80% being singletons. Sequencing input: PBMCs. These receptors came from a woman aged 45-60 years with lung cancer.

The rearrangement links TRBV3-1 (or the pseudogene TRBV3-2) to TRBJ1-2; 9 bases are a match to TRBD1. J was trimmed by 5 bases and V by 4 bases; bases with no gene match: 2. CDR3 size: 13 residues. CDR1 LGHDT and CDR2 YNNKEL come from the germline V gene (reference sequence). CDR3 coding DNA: TGTGCCAGCAGCCCTGGGACAGGGTATGGCTACACCTTC. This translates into CASSPGTGYGYTF.

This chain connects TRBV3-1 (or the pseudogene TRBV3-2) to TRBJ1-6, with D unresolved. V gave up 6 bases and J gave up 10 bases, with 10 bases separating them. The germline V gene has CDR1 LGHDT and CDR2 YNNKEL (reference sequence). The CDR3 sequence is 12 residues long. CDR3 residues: CASRLGKSPLHF. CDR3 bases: TGTGCCAGCAGGTTAGGGAAGTCACCCCTCCACTTT.

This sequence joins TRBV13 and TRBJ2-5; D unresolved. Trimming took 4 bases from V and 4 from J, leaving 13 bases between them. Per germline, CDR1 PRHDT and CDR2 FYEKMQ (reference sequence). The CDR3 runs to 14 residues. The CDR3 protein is CASSSEVELETQYF. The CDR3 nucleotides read TGTGCCAGCAGCTCGGAAGTGGAGCTAGAGACCCAGTACTTC.

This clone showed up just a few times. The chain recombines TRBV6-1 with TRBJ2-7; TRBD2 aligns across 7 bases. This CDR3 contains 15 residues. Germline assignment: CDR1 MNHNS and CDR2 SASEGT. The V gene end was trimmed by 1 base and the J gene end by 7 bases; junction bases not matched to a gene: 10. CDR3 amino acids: CASSEGGGHREEQYF. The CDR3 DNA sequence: TGTGCCAGCAGTGAAGGCGGGGGTCATCGCGAGGAGCAGTACTTC.

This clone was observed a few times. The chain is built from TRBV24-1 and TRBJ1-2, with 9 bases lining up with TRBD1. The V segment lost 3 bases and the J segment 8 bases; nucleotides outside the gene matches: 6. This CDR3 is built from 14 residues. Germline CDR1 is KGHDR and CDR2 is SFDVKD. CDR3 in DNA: TGTGCCACCAGTGATCCAGGACAGGGGAAAGGCTACACCTTC. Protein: CATSDPGQGKGYTF.

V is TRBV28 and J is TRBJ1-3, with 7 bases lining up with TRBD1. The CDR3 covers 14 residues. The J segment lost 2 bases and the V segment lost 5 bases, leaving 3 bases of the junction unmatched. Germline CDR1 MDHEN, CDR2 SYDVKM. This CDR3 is CASSPTGAGNTIYF. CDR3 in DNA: TGTGCCAGCAGTCCTACAGGGGCTGGAAACACCATATATTTT.

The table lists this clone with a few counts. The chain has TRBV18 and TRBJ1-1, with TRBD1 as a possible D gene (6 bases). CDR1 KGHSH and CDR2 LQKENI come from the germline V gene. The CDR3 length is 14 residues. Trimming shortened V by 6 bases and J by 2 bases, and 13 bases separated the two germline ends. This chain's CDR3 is CASSQGGGNTEAFF. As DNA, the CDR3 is TGTGCCAGCTCCCAGGGAGGGGGAAACACTGAAGCTTTCTTT.

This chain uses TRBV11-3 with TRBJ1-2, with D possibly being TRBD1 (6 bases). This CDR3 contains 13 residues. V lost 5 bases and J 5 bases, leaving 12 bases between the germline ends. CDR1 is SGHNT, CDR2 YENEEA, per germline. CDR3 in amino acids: CASSPQGGYGYTF. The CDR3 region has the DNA TGTGCCAGCAGCCCACAGGGAGGGTATGGCTACACCTTC.

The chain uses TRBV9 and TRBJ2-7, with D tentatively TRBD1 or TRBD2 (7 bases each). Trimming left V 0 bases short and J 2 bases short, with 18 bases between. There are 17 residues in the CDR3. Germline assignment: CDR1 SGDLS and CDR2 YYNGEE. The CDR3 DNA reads TGTGCCAGCAGCGTAGCTGGGGCAGGGGGGGCCCCCTACGAGCAGTACTTC. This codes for CASSVAGAGGAPYEQYF.

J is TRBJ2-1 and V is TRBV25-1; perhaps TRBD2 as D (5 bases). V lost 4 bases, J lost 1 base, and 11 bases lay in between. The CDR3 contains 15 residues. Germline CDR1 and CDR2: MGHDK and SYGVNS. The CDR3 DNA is TGTGCCAGCAGTGGAGGGTCTGCGTCCTACAATGAGCAGTTCTTC. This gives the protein CASSGGSASYNEQFF.

The CDR3 loop reads CASSFLAAQETQYF. The CDR3 nucleotides are TGTGCCAGCAGTTTCCTAGCGGCACAAGAGACCCAGTACTTC. V and J are TRBV28 and TRBJ2-5, with 7 bases matching TRBD2. Losses at the gene ends were 3 bases for V and 2 bases for J; bases not matched to a gene: 3. The CDR3 has 14 residues. The germline CDR1 and CDR2 sequences are MDHEN and SYDVKM. Combining the CDR3 with reference TRBV28 and TRBJ2-5 gives the whole variable domain DVKVTQSSRYLVKRTGEKVFLECVQDMDHENMFWYRQDPGLGLRLIYFSYDVKMKEKGDIPEGYSVSREKKERFSLILESASTNQTSMYLCASSFLAAQETQYFGPGTRLLVL.

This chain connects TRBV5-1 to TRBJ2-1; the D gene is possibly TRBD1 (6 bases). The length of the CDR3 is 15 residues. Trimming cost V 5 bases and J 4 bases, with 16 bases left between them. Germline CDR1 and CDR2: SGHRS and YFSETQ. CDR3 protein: CASRTTGLMYNEQFF. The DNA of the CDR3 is TGCGCCAGCAGAACCACAGGGTTAATGTACAATGAGCAGTTCTTC.

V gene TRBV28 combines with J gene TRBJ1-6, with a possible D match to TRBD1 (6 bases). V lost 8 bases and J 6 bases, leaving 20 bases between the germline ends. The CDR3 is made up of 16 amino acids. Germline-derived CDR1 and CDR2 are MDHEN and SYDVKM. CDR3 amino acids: CASSQGTGYGNSPLHF. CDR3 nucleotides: TGTGCCAGCTCCCAGGGTACAGGGTATGGTAATTCACCCCTCCACTTT.

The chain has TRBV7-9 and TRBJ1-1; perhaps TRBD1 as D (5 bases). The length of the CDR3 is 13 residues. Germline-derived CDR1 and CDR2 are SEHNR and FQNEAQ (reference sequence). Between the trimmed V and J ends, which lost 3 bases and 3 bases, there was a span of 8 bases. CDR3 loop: CASSLTADTEAFF. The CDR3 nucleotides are TGTGCCAGCAGCTTGACAGCGGACACTGAAGCTTTCTTT.

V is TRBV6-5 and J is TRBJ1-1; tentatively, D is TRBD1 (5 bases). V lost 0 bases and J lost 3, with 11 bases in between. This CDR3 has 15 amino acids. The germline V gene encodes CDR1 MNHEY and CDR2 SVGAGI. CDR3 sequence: CASSYSSGGDTEAFF. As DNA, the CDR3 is TGTGCCAGCAGTTACTCGTCTGGGGGGGACACTGAAGCTTTCTTT.

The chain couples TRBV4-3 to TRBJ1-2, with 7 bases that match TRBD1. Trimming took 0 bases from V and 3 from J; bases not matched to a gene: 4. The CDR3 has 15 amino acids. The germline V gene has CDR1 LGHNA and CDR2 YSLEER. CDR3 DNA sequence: TGCGCCAGCAGCCAAGAGACAGGGTCCTACTATGGCTACACCTTC. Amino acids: CASSQETGSYYGYTF.

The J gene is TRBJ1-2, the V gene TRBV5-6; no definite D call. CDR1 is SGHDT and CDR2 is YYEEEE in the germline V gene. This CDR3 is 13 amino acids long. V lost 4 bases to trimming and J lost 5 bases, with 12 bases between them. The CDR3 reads CASSPGLYYGYTF. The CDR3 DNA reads TGTGCCAGCAGCCCCGGACTTTATTATGGCTACACCTTC.

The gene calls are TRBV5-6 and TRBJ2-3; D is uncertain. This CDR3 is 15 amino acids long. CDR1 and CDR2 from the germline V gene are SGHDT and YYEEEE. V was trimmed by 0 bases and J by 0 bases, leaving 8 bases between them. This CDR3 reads CASSLVSRSTDTQYF. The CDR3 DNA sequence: TGTGCCAGCAGCTTGGTCTCTAGGAGCACAGATACGCAGTATTTT.

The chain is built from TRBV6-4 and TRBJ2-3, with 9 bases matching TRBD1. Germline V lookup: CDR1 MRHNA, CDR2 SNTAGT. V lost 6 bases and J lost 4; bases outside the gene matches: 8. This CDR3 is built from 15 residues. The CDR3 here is CASSPETGGADTQYF. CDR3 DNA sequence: TGTGCCAGCAGCCCCGAGACAGGGGGAGCAGATACGCAGTATTTT.

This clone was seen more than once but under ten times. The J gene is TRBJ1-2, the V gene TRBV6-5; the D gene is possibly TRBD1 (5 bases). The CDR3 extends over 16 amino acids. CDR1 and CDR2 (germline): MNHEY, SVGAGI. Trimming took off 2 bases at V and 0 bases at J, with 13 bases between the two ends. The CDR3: CASSYRRGFANYGYTF. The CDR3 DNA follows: TGTGCCAGCAGTTACCGGAGGGGATTCGCTAACTATGGCTACACCTTC.

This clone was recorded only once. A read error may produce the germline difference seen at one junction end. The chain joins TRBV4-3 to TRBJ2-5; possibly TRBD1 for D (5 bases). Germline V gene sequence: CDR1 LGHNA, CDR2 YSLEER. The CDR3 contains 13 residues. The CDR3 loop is CASSIRQQGTQYF. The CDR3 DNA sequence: TGCGCCAGCAGCATAAGACAGCAAGGGACCCAGTACTTC.

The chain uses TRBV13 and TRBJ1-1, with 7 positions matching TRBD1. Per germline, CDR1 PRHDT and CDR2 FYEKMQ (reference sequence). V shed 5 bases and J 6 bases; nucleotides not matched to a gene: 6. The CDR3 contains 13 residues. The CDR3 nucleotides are TGTGCCAGCAGCACAGGGGAATTGGCTGAAGCTTTCTTT. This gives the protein CASSTGELAEAFF. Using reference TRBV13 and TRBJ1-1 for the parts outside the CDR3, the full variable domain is AAGVIQSPRHLIKEKRETATLKCYPIPRHDTVYWYQQGPGQDPQFLISFYEKMQSDKGSIPDRFSAQQFSDYHSELNMSSLELGDSALYFCASSTGELAEAFFGQGTRLTVV.

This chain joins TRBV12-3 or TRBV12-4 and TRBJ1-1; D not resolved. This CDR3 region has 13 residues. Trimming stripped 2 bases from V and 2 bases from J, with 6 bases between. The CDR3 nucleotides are TGTGCCAGCAGTTTAATGGAAAACACTGAAGCTTTCTTT. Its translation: CASSLMENTEAFF.

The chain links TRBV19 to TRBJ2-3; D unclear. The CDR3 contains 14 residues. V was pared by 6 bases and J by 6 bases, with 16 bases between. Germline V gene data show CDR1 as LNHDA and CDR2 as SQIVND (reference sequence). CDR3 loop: CASRGSALGDTQYF. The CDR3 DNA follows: TGTGCCAGTAGAGGGTCGGCTCTAGGGGATACGCAGTATTTT.

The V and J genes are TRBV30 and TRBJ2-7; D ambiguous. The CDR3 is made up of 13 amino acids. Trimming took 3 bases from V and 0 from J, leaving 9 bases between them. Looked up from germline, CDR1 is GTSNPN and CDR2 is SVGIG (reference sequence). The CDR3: CAWSRTLSYEQYF. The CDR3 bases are TGTGCCTGGAGCCGGACCCTCTCCTACGAGCAGTACTTC. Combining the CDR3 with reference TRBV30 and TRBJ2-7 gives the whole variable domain SQTIHQWPATLVQPVGSPLSLECTVEGTSNPNLYWYRQAAGRGLQLLFYSVGIGQISSEVPQNLSASRPQDRQFILSSKKLLLSDSGFYLCAWSRTLSYEQYFGPGTRLTVT.